Listed here are 9 T cell receptor beta chains from one sample, sequenced in a study of read filtering for tumor transcriptome and immune sequencing. Molecular barcoded adaptors covering alpha/delta and beta/gamma chains were used on approximately 400 ng RNA. TCRdb used MiXCR to reprocess the reads, holding one entry per CDR3 protein. Counted here are about 57,000 distinct CDR3 sequences, roughly 19% occurring once; the ten biggest clones make up about 17%. Sequencing was carried out using a population of CD138-negative cells sorted from bone marrow. The receptor source for this set is a donor over 35 with multiple myeloma.

On this clonotype itself: This sequence is one base from a far larger clone and is likely a read error. The chain recombines TRBV12-3 or TRBV12-4 with TRBJ2-1; 10 bases map to TRBD1. V trimming: 6 bases; J trimming: 7 bases; junction bases outside the gene matches: 6. This CDR3 is 14 amino acids long. The CDR3: CASRRWDRGNEQFF. The CDR3 bases are TGTGCCAGCAGACGCTGGGACAGGGGTAATGAGCAGTTCTTC.

This clonotype was recorded many times. The chain carries TRBV11-2 and TRBJ1-1, with TRBD1 matching over 8 bases. V lost 5 bases and J lost 4; bases outside the gene matches: 9. Germline-derived CDR1 and CDR2 are SGHAT and FQNNGV. CDR3 length: 15 amino acids. This chain's CDR3 is CASSGRTGRITEAFF. Written as DNA, the CDR3 is TGTGCCAGCAGCGGACGGACAGGGAGAATCACTGAAGCTTTCTTT.

This clonotype was detected many times. The chain uses TRBV3-1 and TRBJ2-3; 11 positions agree with TRBD2. CDR1 is LGHDT, CDR2 YNNKEL, per germline (reference sequence). With V trimmed by 3 bases and J by 1 base, 9 bases remained unmatched. This CDR3 contains 18 residues. CDR3 DNA sequence: TGTGCCAGCAGCCATATAGCGGGGGGGGCTCGAGGCACAGATACGCAGTATTTT. It is translated as CASSHIAGGARGTDTQYF.

A note on this clonotype: Since the CDR3 does not end with the conserved phenylalanine or tryptophan, this likely comes from a read error. The chain links TRBV6-6 to TRBJ1-6; possible D gene TRBD1, 5 bases. Trimming left V 6 bases short and J 0 bases short, with 9 bases between. CDR3 length equals 15 residues. Germline values: CDR1 MNHNY, CDR2 SVGAGI (reference sequence). The CDR3 nucleotides are TGTGCCAGCAGAGGGGATCTCTCCTATAATTCACCCCTCCACTCT. It translates to CASRGDLSYNSPLHS.

Details on this clonotype: This CDR3 fails to terminate in the conserved phenylalanine or tryptophan, so it likely reflects a read error. In DNA, the CDR3 is TGTGCCAGCAGTGAGAGGACATCCTATGGCTACACCTCC. Translated: CASSERTSYGYTS. V usage is TRBV2 and J usage is TRBJ1-2, with D possibly TRBD1 on 5 matching bases. Trimming left V 3 bases short and J 4 bases short, with 9 bases between. This CDR3 spans 13 amino acids. CDR1 and CDR2 (germline): SNHLY, FYNNEI.

This clonotype was detected a few times. V is TRBV27 and J is TRBJ2-6, with 9 bases identical to TRBD1. V was clipped by 3 bases and J by 1 base; unmatched bases: 4. The CDR3 loop spans 17 amino acids. Germline V gene data show CDR1 as MNHEY and CDR2 as SMNVEV (reference sequence). The CDR3 protein is CASSFDRGDSGANVLTF. The CDR3 bases are TGTGCCAGCAGTTTTGACAGGGGGGATTCTGGGGCCAACGTCCTGACTTTC.

This clonotype was seen a few times. This chain connects TRBV28 to TRBJ2-3, with 12 bases matching TRBD2. Germline CDR1 and CDR2: MDHEN and SYDVKM. This CDR3 is 15 amino acids long. V was clipped by 5 bases and J by 5 bases; unmatched bases: 5. The CDR3 is CASSASGRARDTQYF. The CDR3 nucleotides read TGTGCCAGCAGTGCTAGCGGGAGGGCGAGAGATACGCAGTATTTT.

This clonotype has at least ten counts. The gene calls are TRBV20-1 and TRBJ2-1; 9 bases line up with TRBD1. Germline lookup yields CDR1 DFQATT and CDR2 SNEGSKA (reference sequence). V shed 3 bases, J shed 5 bases, and the junction held 8 bases outside the gene matches. This CDR3 has 15 amino acids. The CDR3 region has the DNA TGCAGTGCTAGGCCCCGGGACAGGGATCACAATGAGCAGTTCTTC. Amino acid sequence: CSARPRDRDHNEQFF.

This clonotype was observed a few times. The chain has TRBV11-2 and TRBJ1-2; 7 bases line up with TRBD1. V shed 4 bases and J 5 bases; nucleotides not matched to a gene: 7. There are 14 residues in the CDR3. Germline values: CDR1 SGHAT, CDR2 FQNNGV. The CDR3 loop reads CASSSQPGGYGYTF. In DNA form, the CDR3 reads TGTGCCAGCAGCTCCCAGCCAGGGGGTTATGGCTACACCTTC.